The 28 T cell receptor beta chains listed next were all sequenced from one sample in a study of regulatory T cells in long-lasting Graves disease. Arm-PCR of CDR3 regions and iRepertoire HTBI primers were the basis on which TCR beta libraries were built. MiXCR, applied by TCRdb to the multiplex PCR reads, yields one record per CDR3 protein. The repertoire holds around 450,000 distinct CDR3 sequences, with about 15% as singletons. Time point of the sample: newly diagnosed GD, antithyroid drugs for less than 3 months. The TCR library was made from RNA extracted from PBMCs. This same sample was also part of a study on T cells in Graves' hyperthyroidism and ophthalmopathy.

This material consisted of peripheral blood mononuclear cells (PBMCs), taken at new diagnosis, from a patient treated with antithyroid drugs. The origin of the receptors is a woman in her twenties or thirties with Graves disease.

The CDR3 region has the DNA TGTGCCTCGTCCCACGATTCCGTCTCTGGAAACACCATATATTTT. It specifies CASSHDSVSGNTIYF. The gene calls are TRBV6-1 and TRBJ1-3; D call uncertain. The CDR3 runs 15 residues. Trimming shortened V by 11 bases and J by 0 bases, and 17 bases separated the two germline ends. The germline CDR1 and CDR2 sequences are MNHNS and SASEGT.

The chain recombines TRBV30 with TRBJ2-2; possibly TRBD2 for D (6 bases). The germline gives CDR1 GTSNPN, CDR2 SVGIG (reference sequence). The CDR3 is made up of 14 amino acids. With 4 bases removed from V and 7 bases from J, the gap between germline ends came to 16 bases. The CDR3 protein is CAWMGGRDYGELFF. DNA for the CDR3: TGTGCCTGGATGGGCGGGCGGGATTACGGGGAGCTGTTTTTT.

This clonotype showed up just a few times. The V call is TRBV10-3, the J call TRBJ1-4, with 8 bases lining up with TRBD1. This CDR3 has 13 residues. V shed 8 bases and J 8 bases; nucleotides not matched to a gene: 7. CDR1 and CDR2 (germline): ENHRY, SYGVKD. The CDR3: CAISTGVGEKLFF. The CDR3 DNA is TGTGCCATCTCGACAGGGGTCGGGGAAAAACTGTTTTTT.

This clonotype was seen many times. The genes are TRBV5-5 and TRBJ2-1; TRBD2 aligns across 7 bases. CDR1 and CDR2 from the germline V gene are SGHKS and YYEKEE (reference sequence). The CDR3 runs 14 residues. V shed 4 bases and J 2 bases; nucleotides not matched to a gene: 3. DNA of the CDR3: TGTGCCAGCAGCCCGGGACTAACCTACAATGAGCAGTTCTTC. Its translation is CASSPGLTYNEQFF.

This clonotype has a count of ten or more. In DNA form, the CDR3 reads TGTGCCAGCAGCAAAAGCGGGGGGCGATTAGCGGGAGGGTACCAAGAGACCCAGTACTTC. This translates into CASSKSGGRLAGGYQETQYF. V gene TRBV11-3 combines with J gene TRBJ2-5; 11 bases agree with TRBD2. This CDR3 region has 20 residues. CDR1 and CDR2 from the germline V gene are SGHNT and YENEEA. V gave up 5 bases and J gave up 0 bases; unmatched junction bases: 17.

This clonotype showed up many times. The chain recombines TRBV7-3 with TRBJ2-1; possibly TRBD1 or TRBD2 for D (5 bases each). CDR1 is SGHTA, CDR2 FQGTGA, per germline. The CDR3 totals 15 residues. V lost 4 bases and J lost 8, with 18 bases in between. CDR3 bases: TGTGCCAGCAGCTCCTACCGGGACGCCACGGATGAGCAGTTCTTC. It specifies CASSSYRDATDEQFF.

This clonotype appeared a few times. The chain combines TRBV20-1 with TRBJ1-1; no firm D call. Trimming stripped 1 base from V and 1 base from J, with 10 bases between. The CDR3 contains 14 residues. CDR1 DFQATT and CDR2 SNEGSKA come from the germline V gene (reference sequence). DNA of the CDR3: TGCAGTGCTAGAGTTACTTCTAGGAACACTGAAGCTTTCTTT. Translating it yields CSARVTSRNTEAFF.

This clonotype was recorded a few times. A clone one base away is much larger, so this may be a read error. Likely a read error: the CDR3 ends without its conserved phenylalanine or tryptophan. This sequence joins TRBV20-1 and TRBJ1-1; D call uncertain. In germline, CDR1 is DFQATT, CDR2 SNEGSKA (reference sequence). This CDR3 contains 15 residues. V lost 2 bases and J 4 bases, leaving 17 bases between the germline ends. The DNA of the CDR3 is TGCAGTGCTAGATCCACGCTAGAGGGCACCACTGAAGCTTTCATT. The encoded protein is CSARSTLEGTTEAFI.

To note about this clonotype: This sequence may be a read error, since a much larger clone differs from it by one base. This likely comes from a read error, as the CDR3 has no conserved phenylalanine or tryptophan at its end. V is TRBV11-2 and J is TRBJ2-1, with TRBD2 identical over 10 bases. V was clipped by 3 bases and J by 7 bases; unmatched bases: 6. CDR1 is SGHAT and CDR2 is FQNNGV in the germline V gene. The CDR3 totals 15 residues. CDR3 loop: CASSFRASGRNEQFL. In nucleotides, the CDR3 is TGTGCCAGCAGCTTTAGGGCTAGCGGGAGAAATGAGCAGTTCCTC.

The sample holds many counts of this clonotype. The CDR3 spells CASIISGTGYGYTF. In DNA, the CDR3 is TGTGCCAGCATCATTTCGGGTACGGGCTATGGCTACACCTTC. V and J are TRBV2 and TRBJ1-2; D uncertain. CDR1 SNHLY and CDR2 FYNNEI come from the germline V gene. V lost 7 bases, J lost 4 bases, and 16 bases lay in between. The CDR3 consists of 14 residues.

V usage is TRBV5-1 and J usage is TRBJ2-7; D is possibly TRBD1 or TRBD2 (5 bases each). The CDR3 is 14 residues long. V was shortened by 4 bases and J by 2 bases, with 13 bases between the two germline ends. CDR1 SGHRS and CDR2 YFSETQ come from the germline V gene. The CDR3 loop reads CASSRRDRTYEQYF. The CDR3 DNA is TGCGCCAGCAGCCGCAGGGACCGAACCTACGAGCAGTACTTC.

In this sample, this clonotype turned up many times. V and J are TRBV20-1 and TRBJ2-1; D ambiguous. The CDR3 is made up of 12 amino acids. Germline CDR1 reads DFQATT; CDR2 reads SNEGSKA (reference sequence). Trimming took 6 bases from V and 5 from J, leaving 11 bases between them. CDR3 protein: CSATPADNEQFF. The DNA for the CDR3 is TGCAGTGCCACCCCGGCGGACAATGAGCAGTTCTTC.

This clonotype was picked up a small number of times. The CDR3 loop is CASSFALGFGHNSPLNTEAFF. DNA for the CDR3: TGTGCCAGCAGTTTTGCCCTCGGGTTCGGGCACAACAGTCCCTTGAACACTGAAGCTTTCTTT. The gene calls are TRBV6-5 and TRBJ1-1; no reliable D call. This CDR3 has 21 residues. Germline V CDR1 and CDR2: MNHEY, SVGAGI. Trimming removed 4 bases at V and 0 bases at J, with 30 bases between.

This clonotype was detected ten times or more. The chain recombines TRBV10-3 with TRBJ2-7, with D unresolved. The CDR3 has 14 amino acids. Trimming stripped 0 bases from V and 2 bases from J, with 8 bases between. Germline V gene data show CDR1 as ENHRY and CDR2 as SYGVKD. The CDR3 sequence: CAISESYGAYEQYF. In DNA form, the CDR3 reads TGTGCCATCAGTGAGTCGTACGGAGCCTACGAGCAGTACTTC.

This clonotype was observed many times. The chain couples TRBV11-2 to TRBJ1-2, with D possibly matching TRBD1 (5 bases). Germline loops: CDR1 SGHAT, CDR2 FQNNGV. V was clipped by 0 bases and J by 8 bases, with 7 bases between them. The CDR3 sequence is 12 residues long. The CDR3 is CASSLEGVGYTF. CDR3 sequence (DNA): TGTGCCAGCAGCTTAGAAGGGGTCGGCTACACCTTC.

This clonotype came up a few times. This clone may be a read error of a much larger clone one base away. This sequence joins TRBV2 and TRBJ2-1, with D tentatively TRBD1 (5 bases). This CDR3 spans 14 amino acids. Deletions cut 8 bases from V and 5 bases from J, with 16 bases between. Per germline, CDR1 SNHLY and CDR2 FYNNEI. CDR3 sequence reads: CASVATRDNNEQFF. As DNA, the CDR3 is TGTGCCAGCGTCGCAACCAGGGATAACAATGAGCAGTTCTTC.

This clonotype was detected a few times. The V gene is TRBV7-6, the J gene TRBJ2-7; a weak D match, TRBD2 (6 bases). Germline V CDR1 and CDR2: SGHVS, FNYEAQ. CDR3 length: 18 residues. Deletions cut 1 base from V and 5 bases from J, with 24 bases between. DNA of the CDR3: TGTGCCAGCAGCTTAGACCCTCAGGCGGGGCGCCCCGAGGACGAGCAGTACTTC. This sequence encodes CASSLDPQAGRPEDEQYF. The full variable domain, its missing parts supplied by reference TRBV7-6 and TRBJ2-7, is GAGVSQSPRYKVTKRGQDVALRCDPISGHVSLYWYRQALGQGPEFLTYFNYEAQQDKSGLPNDRFSAERPEGSISTLTIQRTEQRDSAMYRCASSLDPQAGRPEDEQYFGPGTRLTVT.

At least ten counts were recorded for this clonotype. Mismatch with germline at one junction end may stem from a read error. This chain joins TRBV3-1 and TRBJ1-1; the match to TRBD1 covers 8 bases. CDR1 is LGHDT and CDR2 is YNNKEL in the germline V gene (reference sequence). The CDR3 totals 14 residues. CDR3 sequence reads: CASSQDRVNTEAFF. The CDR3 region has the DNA TGCGCCAGCAGCCAGGACAGGGTGAACACTGAAGCTTTCTTT.

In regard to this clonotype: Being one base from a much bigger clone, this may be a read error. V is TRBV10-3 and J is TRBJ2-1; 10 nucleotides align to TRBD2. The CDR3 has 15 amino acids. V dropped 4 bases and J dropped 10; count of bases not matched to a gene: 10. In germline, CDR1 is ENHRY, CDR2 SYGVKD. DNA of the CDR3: TGTGCCATCAGTGGTTCAGCGGGAGGGCTAAGGGAGCAGTTCTTC. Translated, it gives CAISGSAGGLREQFF.

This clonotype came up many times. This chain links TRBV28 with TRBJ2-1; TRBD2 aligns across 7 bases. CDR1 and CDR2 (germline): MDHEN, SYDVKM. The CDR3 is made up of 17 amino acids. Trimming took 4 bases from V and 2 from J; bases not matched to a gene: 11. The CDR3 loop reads CASSSLLGGGTYNEQFF. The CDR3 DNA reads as TGTGCCAGCAGTTCTCTTCTGGGGGGAGGGACCTACAATGAGCAGTTCTTC.

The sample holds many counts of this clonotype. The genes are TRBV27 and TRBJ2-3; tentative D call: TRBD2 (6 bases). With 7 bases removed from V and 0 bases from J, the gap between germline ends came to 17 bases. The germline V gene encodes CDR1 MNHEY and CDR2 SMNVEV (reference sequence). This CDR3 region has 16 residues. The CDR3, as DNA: TGTGCCAGCACCTCCCTGACTAGGATTAGCACAGATACGCAGTATTTT. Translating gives CASTSLTRISTDTQYF.

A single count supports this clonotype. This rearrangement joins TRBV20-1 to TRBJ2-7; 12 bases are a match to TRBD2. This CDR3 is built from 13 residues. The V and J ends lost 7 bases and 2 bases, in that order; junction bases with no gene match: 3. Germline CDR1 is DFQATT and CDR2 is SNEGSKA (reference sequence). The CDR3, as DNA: TGCAGTGTTCGGACTAGCGGGACCTACGAGCAGTACTTC. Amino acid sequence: CSVRTSGTYEQYF.

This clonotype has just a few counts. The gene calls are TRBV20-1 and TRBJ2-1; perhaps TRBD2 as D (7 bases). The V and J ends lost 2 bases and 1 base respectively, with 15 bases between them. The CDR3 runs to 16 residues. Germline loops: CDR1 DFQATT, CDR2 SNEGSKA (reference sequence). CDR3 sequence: CSARKGGGASYNEQFF. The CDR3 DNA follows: TGCAGTGCTAGAAAAGGGGGGGGGGCATCCTACAATGAGCAGTTCTTC.

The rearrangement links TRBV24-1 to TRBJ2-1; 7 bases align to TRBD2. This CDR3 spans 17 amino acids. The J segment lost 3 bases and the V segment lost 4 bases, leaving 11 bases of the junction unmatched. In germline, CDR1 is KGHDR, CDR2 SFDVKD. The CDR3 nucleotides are TGTGCCACCAGTGACACCCTCGGGGGGATTGTCTACAATGAGCAGTTCTTC. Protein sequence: CATSDTLGGIVYNEQFF.

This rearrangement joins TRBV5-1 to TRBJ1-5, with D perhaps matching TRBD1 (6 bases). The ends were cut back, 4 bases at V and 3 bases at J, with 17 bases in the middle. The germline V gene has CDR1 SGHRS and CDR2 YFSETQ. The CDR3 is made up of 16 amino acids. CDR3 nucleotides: TGCGCCAGCAGCCCAGTCCCAGGGGCGCCCAATCAGCCCCAGCATTTT. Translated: CASSPVPGAPNQPQHF.

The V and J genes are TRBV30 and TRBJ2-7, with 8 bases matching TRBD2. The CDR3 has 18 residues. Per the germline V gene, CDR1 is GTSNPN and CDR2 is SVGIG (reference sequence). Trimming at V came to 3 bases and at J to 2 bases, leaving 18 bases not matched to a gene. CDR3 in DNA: TGTGCCTGGAGCGGGGGGGACAACAGGTCCTTAGCCACCTACGAGCAGTACTTC. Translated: CAWSGGDNRSLATYEQYF.

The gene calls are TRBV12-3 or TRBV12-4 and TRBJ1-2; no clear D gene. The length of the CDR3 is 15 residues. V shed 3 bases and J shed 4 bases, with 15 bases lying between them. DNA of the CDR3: TGTGCCAGCAGTTTCAGACACGAATCCCTCTATGGCTACACCTTC. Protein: CASSFRHESLYGYTF.

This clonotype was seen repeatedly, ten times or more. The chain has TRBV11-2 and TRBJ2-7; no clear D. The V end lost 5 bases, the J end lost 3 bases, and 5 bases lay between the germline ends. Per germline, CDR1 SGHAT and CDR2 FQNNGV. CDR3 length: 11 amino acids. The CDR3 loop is CASSTIYEQYF. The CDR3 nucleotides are TGTGCCAGCAGCACAATCTACGAGCAGTACTTC.